The next 30 T cell receptor beta chains were all read from a single sample in a study of T cell repertoires in cytomegalovirus infection. TCRdb analysed the reads with MiXCR anew, one entry per CDR3 protein. The table records approximately 270,000 distinct CDR3 sequences, roughly a fifth of them present only once. The antigens of these receptors remain unknown. The source was cultured PBMCs, collected from culture after CMV antigen stimulation. The receptors originated from a human donor in good health (CMV status not recorded). Some clones in this sample may be carry-over from other donors' samples.

The genes are TRBV11-2 and TRBJ2-7; 7 positions match TRBD2. Germline CDR1 is SGHAT and CDR2 is FQNNGV. Trimming cost V 1 base and J 4 bases; bases outside gene matches: 4. This CDR3 is built from 14 residues. The CDR3: CASSLVSSGYEQYV. The CDR3 bases are TGTGCCAGCAGCTTAGTTTCTAGCGGTTACGAGCAGTACGTC.

Only a few counts were recorded for this clonotype. This sequence joins TRBV2 and TRBJ2-5, with a weak D call TRBD1 (6 bases). The V gene lost 4 bases and the J gene lost 0 bases, with 9 bases spanning the gap. Germline assignment: CDR1 SNHLY and CDR2 FYNNEI. This CDR3 has 14 residues. The CDR3 DNA follows: TGTGCCAGCAGTGTTGGACAGTACCAAGAGACCCAGTACTTC. It codes for CASSVGQYQETQYF.

This clonotype has just a few counts. The chain couples TRBV18 to TRBJ1-5, with D possibly being TRBD1 (5 bases). Per germline, CDR1 KGHSH and CDR2 LQKENI. Deletions cut 6 bases from V and 0 bases from J, with 18 bases between. The CDR3 consists of 17 residues. The chain's CDR3 is CASSARDGSYSNQPQHF. DNA of the CDR3: TGTGCCAGCTCCGCTAGGGACGGCTCATATAGCAATCAGCCCCAGCATTTT.

This clonotype appeared many times. V and J are TRBV11-3 and TRBJ2-2; D gene uncertain. Trimming removed 8 bases from V and 2 bases from J, with 9 bases in between. Germline V gives CDR1 SGHNT, CDR2 YENEEA. This CDR3 has 13 amino acids. This CDR3 reads CASHGFNTGELFF. The CDR3, as DNA: TGTGCCAGCCACGGATTTAACACCGGGGAGCTGTTTTTT.

This clonotype occurred many times. The chain combines TRBV7-2 with TRBJ2-3; possible D gene TRBD1, 5 bases. This CDR3 spans 15 amino acids. Deletions cut 5 bases from V and 0 bases from J, with 12 bases between. CDR1 is SGHTA and CDR2 is FQGNSA in the germline V gene. The CDR3 loop reads CASSATVTSTDTQYF. DNA for the CDR3: TGTGCCAGCAGCGCGACAGTTACTAGCACAGATACGCAGTATTTT.

This rearrangement joins TRBV6-2 or TRBV6-3 to TRBJ2-1; 10 bases are a match to TRBD2. CDR3 length: 15 residues. Germline V CDR1 and CDR2: MNHEY, SVGEGT. With V trimmed by 7 bases and J by 6 bases, 9 bases remained unmatched. Here the CDR3 reads CASTTGTSVANEQFF. CDR3 bases: TGTGCCAGCACTACCGGGACTAGCGTGGCCAATGAGCAGTTCTTC.

CDR3 region: CSARDLGGSNQPQHF. The CDR3 bases are TGCAGTGCTAGAGATTTAGGGGGTAGCAATCAGCCCCAGCATTTT. The J gene is TRBJ1-5, the V gene TRBV20-1, with a weak D call TRBD1 (6 bases). Per germline, CDR1 DFQATT and CDR2 SNEGSKA (reference sequence). V lost 0 bases and J 0 bases, leaving 9 bases between the germline ends. The CDR3 loop spans 15 amino acids.

This chain links TRBV20-1 with TRBJ2-1, with D tentatively TRBD2 (5 bases). In germline, CDR1 is DFQATT, CDR2 SNEGSKA (reference sequence). The length of the CDR3 is 16 residues. The germline V and J ends were trimmed by 3 bases and 0 bases, with 15 bases remaining between them. The chain's CDR3 is CSARTLTAVSYNEQFF. CDR3 nucleotides: TGCAGTGCTAGGACCCTTACAGCGGTCTCCTACAATGAGCAGTTCTTC.

A note on this clonotype: Sequence at one end of the junction differs from germline and may be a read error. V gene TRBV27 combines with J gene TRBJ1-6, with 7 bases that match TRBD1. CDR3 length: 16 residues. CDR1 and CDR2 from the germline V gene are MNHEY and SMNVEV (reference sequence). The CDR3 sequence: CASSLLAGTAHSPLRF. CDR3 bases: TGTGCCAGCAGTTTATTGGCCGGGACAGCCCATTCACCCCTCCGCTTT.

With regard to this clonotype: The junction does not match germline at one end; this may be a read error. This sequence joins TRBV29-1 and TRBJ1-4; no reliable D call. The CDR3 runs to 14 residues. CDR1 is SQVTM and CDR2 is ANQGSEA in the germline V gene. This chain's CDR3 is CSVLEGSTKEKLFF. CDR3 in DNA: TGCAGCGTCCTTGAAGGGAGCACTAAGGAAAAACTGTTTTTT.

The rearrangement links TRBV25-1 to TRBJ1-2; D ambiguous. The CDR3 contains 14 residues. Germline-derived CDR1 and CDR2 are MGHDK and SYGVNS. The V end was cut by 1 base, the J end by 7 bases, with 13 bases between. CDR3: CASSELAEMGGYTF. CDR3 DNA sequence: TGTGCCAGCAGTGAATTGGCAGAGATGGGTGGCTACACCTTC.

CDR3 DNA sequence: TGTGCCAGCAGCTTGGGGGACTGGGATCAGCCCCAGCATTTT. Translated: CASSLGDWDQPQHF. This chain links TRBV5-6 with TRBJ1-5; possible D gene TRBD1, 5 bases. Germline lookup yields CDR1 SGHDT and CDR2 YYEEEE. This CDR3 spans 14 amino acids. The V gene lost 0 bases and the J gene lost 5 bases, with 9 bases spanning the gap.

This rearrangement joins TRBV18 to TRBJ2-7; D may match TRBD1 or TRBD2 (5 bases each). V was cut by 0 bases and J by 1 base, with 7 bases left in between. The CDR3 has 14 amino acids. CDR1 KGHSH and CDR2 LQKENI come from the germline V gene. CDR3 region: CASSPPGPSYEQYF. DNA for the CDR3: TGTGCCAGCTCACCACCGGGACCATCCTACGAGCAGTACTTC.

Only a few counts were recorded for this clonotype. The genes are TRBV7-9 and TRBJ1-1, with D tentatively TRBD1 (6 bases). The germline V gene encodes CDR1 SEHNR and CDR2 FQNEAQ (reference sequence). This CDR3 spans 13 amino acids. The V gene lost 3 bases and the J gene lost 7 bases, with 12 bases spanning the gap. The CDR3 DNA reads as TGTGCCAGCAGCTTGGCCGGACAGTTTGAAGCTTTCTTT. It specifies CASSLAGQFEAFF. Looking up the rest from reference TRBV7-9 and TRBJ1-1 gives the full variable domain: DTGVSQNPRHKITKRGQNVTFRCDPISEHNRLYWYRQTLGQGPEFLTYFQNEAQLEKSRLLSDRFSAERPKGSFSTLEIQRTEQGDSAMYLCASSLAGQFEAFFGQGTRLTVV.

The chain combines TRBV2 with TRBJ1-6; D uncertain. The CDR3 is 12 amino acids. Trimming left V 4 bases short and J 5 bases short, with 3 bases between. Germline V lookup: CDR1 SNHLY, CDR2 FYNNEI. This CDR3 reads CASSVNNSPLHF. CDR3 in DNA: TGTGCCAGCAGTGTTAATAATTCACCCCTCCACTTT.

In this sample, this clonotype turned up a few times. The J gene is TRBJ2-7, the V gene TRBV9, with 7 nucleotides matching TRBD2. The V gene end was trimmed by 3 bases and the J gene end by 1 base; junction bases not matched to a gene: 1. The germline CDR1 and CDR2 sequences are SGDLS and YYNGEE. This CDR3 comprises 13 residues. The CDR3 spells CASSAGGSYEQYF. Here the CDR3 DNA reads TGTGCCAGCAGCGCCGGGGGGTCCTACGAGCAGTACTTC.

This chain connects TRBV27 to TRBJ1-5; the match to TRBD1 covers 8 bases. V was pared by 10 bases and J by 7 bases, with 15 bases of the junction left unmatched. The CDR3 is 15 amino acids. Germline V gene lookup returns CDR1 MNHEY and CDR2 SMNVEV (reference sequence). Written as DNA, the CDR3 is TGTGCCACCCCTTCGGACAGGGTAGGTGACCAGCCCCAGCATTTT. Protein product: CATPSDRVGDQPQHF.

This clonotype has a handful of counts. The chain recombines TRBV7-2 with TRBJ2-5; TRBD2 might be the D (5 bases). Trimming took off 4 bases at V and 5 bases at J, with 17 bases between the two ends. Germline lookup yields CDR1 SGHTA and CDR2 FQGNSA. CDR3 length: 15 residues. The chain's CDR3 is CASSSSSGRRETQYF. The CDR3 nucleotides read TGTGCCAGCAGCTCTTCGAGCGGAAGGAGGGAGACCCAGTACTTC.

This clonotype was picked up a small number of times. The genes are TRBV18 and TRBJ1-3; TRBD1 matches at 7 bases. Germline assignment: CDR1 KGHSH and CDR2 LQKENI. The CDR3 has 16 amino acids. V trimming: 6 bases; J trimming: 0 bases; junction bases outside the gene matches: 8. The CDR3 DNA follows: TGTGCCAGCTCTCCAGGGGGGAGAATCTCTGGAAACACCATATATTTT. This gives the protein CASSPGGRISGNTIYF.

There are a few counts of this clonotype. The rearrangement uses TRBV10-3 and TRBJ2-5, with D tentatively TRBD1 or TRBD2 (5 bases each). The CDR3 sequence is 11 residues long. Germline values: CDR1 ENHRY, CDR2 SYGVKD. V lost 11 bases and J lost 1, with 8 bases in between. The CDR3 protein is CAAGTQETQYF. The CDR3 DNA follows: TGTGCCGCAGGGACCCAAGAGACCCAGTACTTC.

In regard to this clonotype: A much larger clone lies a single base off, so this may be a read error. The chain combines TRBV6-1 with TRBJ2-1; D perhaps matches TRBD2 (5 bases). This CDR3 comprises 16 residues. Germline CDR1 and CDR2: MNHNS and SASEGT. This CDR3 reads CASNEAAAFSYNEQFF. The CDR3, as DNA: TGTGCCAGCAATGAAGCGGCAGCTTTCTCCTACAATGAGCAGTTCTTC.

The chain carries TRBV12-3 or TRBV12-4 and TRBJ1-5, with D possibly TRBD1 on 6 matching bases. There are 13 residues in the CDR3. The V end lost 5 bases, the J end lost 3 bases, and 8 bases lay between the germline ends. The CDR3 here is CASSGTPNQPQHF. The CDR3 DNA reads TGTGCCAGCAGTGGGACACCCAATCAGCCCCAGCATTTT.

The gene calls are TRBV15 and TRBJ2-7, with 8 positions matching TRBD1. Germline loops: CDR1 LNHNV, CDR2 YYDKDF (reference sequence). This CDR3 comprises 14 residues. V shed 1 base and J 3 bases; nucleotides not matched to a gene: 2. CDR3 DNA: TGTGCCACCAGCAGAGGAACAGGGGGCTACGAGCAGTACGTC. It yields the protein CATSRGTGGYEQYV.

The V gene is TRBV7-4, the J gene TRBJ1-1; D gene ambiguous. V was cut by 5 bases and J by 5 bases, with 24 bases left in between. Germline CDR1 reads SGHVT; CDR2 reads SQSDAQ. CDR3 size: 17 residues. CDR3 bases: TGTGCCAGCAGCCTCAAATACATGGAGGACCCGGGGACTGAAGCTTTCTTT. The encoded protein is CASSLKYMEDPGTEAFF.

This clonotype was seen only once. The junction and the germline gene differ at one end; a read error may be behind it. The rearrangement joins TRBV27 to TRBJ2-5; D is perhaps TRBD1 (6 bases). CDR3 size: 15 residues. Germline-derived CDR1 and CDR2 are MNHEY and SMNVEV (reference sequence). CDR3 nucleotide sequence: TGTGTCAGCAGTCCAACCGCCCGGACAGTAGAGACCCAGTACTTC. Residues: CVSSPTARTVETQYF.

This clonotype was seen a handful of times. The CDR3 DNA sequence: TGTGCCAGCAGACTACAGGGTGGTTGGACTGAAGCTTTCTTT. Amino acids: CASRLQGGWTEAFF. The chain is built from TRBV27 and TRBJ1-1; D may be TRBD1 (6 bases). The germline CDR1 and CDR2 sequences are MNHEY and SMNVEV (reference sequence). CDR3 length: 14 amino acids. Trimming shortened V by 6 bases and J by 5 bases, and 16 bases separated the two germline ends.

In its sample, this clonotype was seen a few times. The chain recombines TRBV7-9 with TRBJ1-1, with 10 bases that match TRBD1. Germline CDR1 SEHNR, CDR2 FQNEAQ (reference sequence). The CDR3 is 18 residues long. V shed 5 bases and J 0 bases; nucleotides not matched to a gene: 12. The CDR3: CASSPRTGGASMNTEAFF. CDR3 bases: TGTGCCAGCAGCCCACGGACAGGGGGAGCGAGCATGAACACTGAAGCTTTCTTT.

This chain joins TRBV4-2 and TRBJ2-1; TRBD2 matches 8 bases. The CDR3 sequence is 16 residues long. V was clipped by 1 base and J by 2 bases; unmatched bases: 4. Germline values: CDR1 LGHNA, CDR2 YNFKEQ. The CDR3 region is CASSQATSGAYNEQFF. The CDR3 DNA follows: TGTGCCAGCAGCCAAGCCACTAGCGGCGCCTACAATGAGCAGTTCTTC.

This clonotype was found many times. V and J are TRBV7-6 and TRBJ2-7; D possibly corresponds to TRBD2 (5 bases). Trimming removed 3 bases at V and 3 bases at J, with 15 bases between. Germline V gives CDR1 SGHVS, CDR2 FNYEAQ. There are 15 residues in the CDR3. The CDR3 DNA sequence: TGTGCCAGCAGCTTGGACTCGACGGGAAGCTACGAGCAGTACGTC. This translates into CASSLDSTGSYEQYV.

Ten or more counts support this clonotype. V usage is TRBV7-2 and J usage is TRBJ2-7, with D possibly called TRBD1 or TRBD2 (5 bases each). The length of the CDR3 is 15 residues. The V end was cut by 8 bases, the J end by 2 bases, with 19 bases between. Germline V CDR1 and CDR2: SGHTA, FQGNSA. CDR3 residues: CASGGVIDITYEQYF. The CDR3 nucleotides read TGTGCCAGCGGGGGAGTGATTGACATAACCTACGAGCAGTACTTC.